The 30 T cell receptor beta chains presented below share a single source sample, sequenced in a study of T cells in Graves' hyperthyroidism and ophthalmopathy (dated by TCRdb to the late 2010s). Receptor libraries were prepared by multiplex PCR. Sequencing relied on an Illumina HiSeq 2000. Amplification of TCR beta CDR3 regions was carried out from RNA transcripts. A first-round RT-PCR of the TCR CDR3 used the HTBI primer set with the Qiagen OneStep RT-PCR kit. The raw public reads went through TCRdb reprocessing: fastp at Q25, MiXCR clone calling, in-frame beta chains kept. Identical CDR3 proteins give one entry, which carries the most common genes and DNA. Across this sample there are roughly 300,000 distinct CDR3 sequences, with about 15% seen only once. Clones ranked in the top ten supply under 30% of the sample. What was sequenced was blood. Source of these receptors: a woman in her 30s with Graves' hyperthyroidism.

This clonotype showed up many times. This sequence joins TRBV7-3 and TRBJ2-2, with TRBD2 as a possible D gene (5 bases). Germline lookup yields CDR1 SGHTA and CDR2 FQGTGA. The V and J ends lost 7 bases and 4 bases respectively, with 22 bases between them. The CDR3 is 17 residues long. CDR3 nucleotides: TGTGCCAGCACTAACCCTCTAGCACCTCGTGGCACCGGGGAGCTGTTTTTT. This sequence encodes CASTNPLAPRGTGELFF. Filled out from reference TRBV7-3 and TRBJ2-2, the complete variable domain reads GAGVSQTPSNKVTEKGKYVELRCDPISGHTALYWYRQSLGQGPEFLIYFQGTGAADDSGLPNDRFFAVRPEGSVSTLKIQRTERGDSAVYLCASTNPLAPRGTGELFFGEGSRLTVL.

This clonotype came up many times. V and J are TRBV20-1 and TRBJ2-7, with D tentatively TRBD2 (6 bases). This CDR3 region has 12 residues. V lost 0 bases and J 7 bases, leaving 10 bases between the germline ends. Germline CDR1 DFQATT, CDR2 SNEGSKA (reference sequence). The CDR3 nucleotides read TGCAGTGCTAGAGAAAGGAGGGCGGAGCAGTACTTC. Its translation: CSARERRAEQYF.

The chain is built from TRBV13 and TRBJ2-1; 11 bases fit TRBD2. The CDR3 is 18 residues long. V trimming: 4 bases; J trimming: 2 bases; junction bases outside the gene matches: 10. Germline CDR1 PRHDT, CDR2 FYEKMQ (reference sequence). CDR3 DNA sequence: TGTGCCAGCAGCTCTGGGCTGACTAGCGGGAAAACCTACAATGAGCAGTTCTTC. As protein: CASSSGLTSGKTYNEQFF.

The rearrangement joins TRBV29-1 to TRBJ2-1, with TRBD1 identical over 7 bases. This CDR3 is 15 amino acids long. V lost 0 bases to trimming and J lost 6 bases; unmatched junction nucleotides: 8. Germline V gene sequence: CDR1 SQVTM, CDR2 ANQGSEA. The CDR3 nucleotides are TGCAGCGTTGAAGACCCCACAGGGGCACCCAATGAGCAGTTCTTC. This codes for CSVEDPTGAPNEQFF.

This clonotype was observed a few times. The chain has TRBV19 and TRBJ1-5; D is unclear. This CDR3 spans 13 amino acids. Trimming cost V 1 base and J 7 bases, with 8 bases left between them. The germline gives CDR1 LNHDA, CDR2 SQIVND (reference sequence). The CDR3 loop is CASSIGFRQPQHF. The CDR3, as DNA: TGTGCCAGTAGTATAGGGTTCAGGCAGCCCCAGCATTTT.

The table lists this clonotype with many counts. The rearrangement joins TRBV2 to TRBJ2-1, with 7 positions matching TRBD2. The CDR3 contains 14 residues. Germline V gives CDR1 SNHLY, CDR2 FYNNEI. Trimming at V came to 6 bases and at J to 4 bases, leaving 6 bases not matched to a gene. The CDR3 bases are TGTGCCAGCAGGCTACCGGGGGGATACAATGAGCAGTTCTTC. It encodes CASRLPGGYNEQFF.

In this sample, this clonotype turned up many times. In nucleotides, the CDR3 is TGTGCCAGCAGGAACCTCAGGGGAGGTGGGGAGACCCAGTACTTC. Its protein product is CASRNLRGGGETQYF. The rearrangement uses TRBV28 and TRBJ2-5; TRBD1 or TRBD2 may be the D gene (6 bases each). The CDR3 sequence is 15 residues long. The V end was cut by 6 bases, the J end by 5 bases, with 19 bases between. Looked up from germline, CDR1 is MDHEN and CDR2 is SYDVKM.

The chain links TRBV29-1 to TRBJ2-2, with 12 nucleotides matching TRBD2. This CDR3 comprises 15 residues. CDR1 is SQVTM, CDR2 ANQGSEA, per germline. Trimming removed 5 bases from V and 3 bases from J; junction bases left unmatched: 4. The CDR3 nucleotides are TGCAGCGTTCGACTAGCGGGAGAGGACACCGGGGAGCTGTTTTTT. Translated: CSVRLAGEDTGELFF.

This clonotype occurred many times. The genes are TRBV30 and TRBJ2-5; D remains ambiguous. In germline, CDR1 is GTSNPN, CDR2 SVGIG (reference sequence). The CDR3 is 13 residues long. Trimming stripped 0 bases from V and 5 bases from J, with 10 bases between. CDR3 residues: CAWSVGRRETQYF. The CDR3 DNA is TGTGCCTGGAGTGTTGGCCGCCGGGAGACCCAGTACTTC.

This clonotype was observed at least ten times. The chain has TRBV6-1 and TRBJ2-5; 7 bases agree with TRBD1. Trimming removed 5 bases from V and 1 base from J; junction bases left unmatched: 4. Germline assignment: CDR1 MNHNS and CDR2 SASEGT. The CDR3 consists of 14 residues. The CDR3 DNA follows: TGTGCCAGCAGTAGGGGGACAGCCCAAGAGACCCAGTACTTC. This gives the protein CASSRGTAQETQYF.

This clonotype came up a few times. The CDR3 spells CAWSPTGLRAEAFF. The CDR3 coding sequence is TGTGCCTGGAGTCCGACAGGCCTCCGCGCTGAAGCTTTCTTT. The chain combines TRBV30 with TRBJ1-1; TRBD1 is a possible D gene (6 bases). CDR3 size: 14 residues. In germline, CDR1 is GTSNPN, CDR2 SVGIG (reference sequence). Trimming took 2 bases from V and 6 from J, leaving 16 bases between them.

In its sample, this clonotype was seen a few times. The chain combines TRBV6-2 or TRBV6-3 with TRBJ2-5; weak D call: TRBD1 (6 bases). The CDR3 sequence is 15 residues long. CDR1 and CDR2 from the germline V gene are MNHEY and SVGEGT. V gave up 2 bases and J gave up 1 base, with 11 bases separating them. The CDR3 DNA sequence: TGTGCCAGCAGTTACGGGGCAGGGGCCCAAGAGACCCAGTACTTC. Encoded protein: CASSYGAGAQETQYF.

The V gene is TRBV4-2, the J gene TRBJ2-7; D possibly corresponds to TRBD1 (5 bases). V lost 0 bases to trimming and J lost 4 bases, with 10 bases between them. This CDR3 comprises 14 residues. Germline V gene lookup returns CDR1 LGHNA and CDR2 YNFKEQ. The CDR3 reads CASSQDGQTYEQYF. In nucleotides, the CDR3 is TGTGCCAGCAGCCAAGATGGACAAACTTACGAGCAGTACTTC.

V usage is TRBV29-1 and J usage is TRBJ2-7, with D perhaps matching TRBD2 (5 bases). V was shortened by 4 bases and J by 7 bases, with 14 bases between the two germline ends. The CDR3 is 12 residues long. CDR1 is SQVTM and CDR2 is ANQGSEA in the germline V gene. The CDR3 nucleotides are TGCAGCGTTGCATGGATCTCGGGGGAGCAGTACTTC. It is translated as CSVAWISGEQYF.

The genes are TRBV30 and TRBJ1-1, with D tentatively TRBD1 (6 bases). This CDR3 is 12 amino acids long. The V end was cut by 7 bases, the J end by 1 base, with 10 bases between. The germline CDR1 and CDR2 sequences are GTSNPN and SVGIG (reference sequence). CDR3 DNA sequence: TGTGCCTCGGAGACAGGGAACACTGAAGCTTTCTTT. This translates into CASETGNTEAFF.

This clonotype came up many times. The chain couples TRBV12-3 or TRBV12-4 to TRBJ2-2, with 7 bases matching TRBD1. V shed 7 bases and J 0 bases; nucleotides not matched to a gene: 5. CDR3 length equals 15 residues. The CDR3 region has the DNA TGTGCCAGCATCCACGGGACAGCGAACACCGGGGAGCTGTTTTTT. This gives the protein CASIHGTANTGELFF.

There are many counts of this clonotype. The chain recombines TRBV12-5 with TRBJ2-2; 12 positions agree with TRBD2. The CDR3 sequence is 19 residues long. Germline loops: CDR1 LGHNT, CDR2 FRNRAP. V lost 2 bases to trimming and J lost 6 bases; unmatched junction nucleotides: 13. The CDR3 DNA reads TGTGCTAGTGGTTTGTCCCCTAGCGGGAGGGCCTCGGTCCCCGGGGAGCTGTTTTTT. This encodes CASGLSPSGRASVPGELFF.

This clonotype was observed a few times. The chain is built from TRBV7-2 and TRBJ1-5; a weak D match, TRBD1 (6 bases). V was cut by 2 bases and J by 4 bases, with 18 bases left in between. The CDR3 sequence is 17 residues long. Germline lookup yields CDR1 SGHTA and CDR2 FQGNSA. The CDR3 loop is CASSLSGGDRYNQPQHF. Here the CDR3 DNA reads TGTGCCAGCAGCTTATCGGGGGGTGACAGGTATAATCAGCCCCAGCATTTT.

At least ten counts were recorded for this clonotype. J is TRBJ2-1 and V is TRBV6-1, with 10 bases lining up with TRBD2. CDR1 is MNHNS, CDR2 SASEGT, per germline. The CDR3 extends over 15 amino acids. V dropped 5 bases and J dropped 6; count of bases not matched to a gene: 7. The CDR3 bases are TGTGCCAGCAGTTTATCCGGGACTAGCGCCAATGAGCAGTTCTTC. Translating it yields CASSLSGTSANEQFF.

This clonotype was seen repeatedly, ten times or more. The chain carries TRBV28 and TRBJ1-2; D is uncertain. The CDR3 totals 12 residues. Trimming removed 5 bases from V and 1 base from J, with 5 bases in between. Germline V gene data show CDR1 as MDHEN and CDR2 as SYDVKM. The CDR3 DNA reads TGTGCCAGCAGTCTTAGTAACTATGGCTACACCTTC. This translates into CASSLSNYGYTF.

In its sample, this clonotype was seen a few times. The chain has TRBV7-2 and TRBJ1-3; D gene unclear. Trimming left V 6 bases short and J 4 bases short, with 22 bases between. The germline CDR1 and CDR2 sequences are SGHTA and FQGNSA. The CDR3 is 17 amino acids. This CDR3 is CASSSGGGSVGGNTIYF. DNA for the CDR3: TGTGCCAGCAGTTCAGGTGGTGGGTCAGTGGGAGGAAACACCATATATTTT.

This chain connects TRBV7-2 to TRBJ2-7; D may be TRBD1 or TRBD2 (5 bases each). The CDR3 runs 14 residues. V lost 6 bases to trimming and J lost 4 bases, with 16 bases between them. CDR1 is SGHTA and CDR2 is FQGNSA in the germline V gene. This CDR3 reads CASSSPGPKYEQYF. CDR3 coding DNA: TGTGCCAGCAGTTCGCCGGGACCAAAATACGAGCAGTACTTC.

This clonotype was picked up a small number of times. The chain has TRBV5-6 and TRBJ2-5, with TRBD2 as a possible D gene (7 bases). Trimming shortened V by 4 bases and J by 4 bases, and 14 bases separated the two germline ends. Germline CDR1 SGHDT, CDR2 YYEEEE. The CDR3 covers 14 residues. DNA of the CDR3: TGTGCCAGCAGCCGGGCGGGGGCCGTAGAGACCCAGTACTTC. Its translation: CASSRAGAVETQYF.

This clonotype was detected ten times or more. The chain uses TRBV19 and TRBJ1-1; D not resolved. The germline V and J ends were trimmed by 6 bases and 1 base, with 12 bases remaining between them. The CDR3 consists of 14 residues. Germline-derived CDR1 and CDR2 are LNHDA and SQIVND (reference sequence). The CDR3 nucleotides read TGTGCCAGTAGACCATCCCTGGGGAACACTGAAGCTTTCTTT. Translating gives CASRPSLGNTEAFF.

This clonotype showed up just a few times. J is TRBJ2-1 and V is TRBV12-3 or TRBV12-4, with TRBD2 matching over 9 bases. There are 16 residues in the CDR3. Trimming took 6 bases from V and 7 from J; bases not matched to a gene: 13. The CDR3 region is CASSRPGGRALNEQFF. The CDR3 bases are TGTGCCAGCAGCCGTCCCGGCGGGAGGGCATTGAATGAGCAGTTCTTC.

Many counts were recorded for this clonotype. V gene TRBV6-2 or TRBV6-3 combines with J gene TRBJ2-7; 11 bases map to TRBD2. V lost 2 bases and J lost 4; bases outside the gene matches: 7. CDR3 size: 16 residues. Germline V CDR1 and CDR2: MNHEY, SVGEGT. CDR3 amino acids: CASSYGLAGGSYEQYF. CDR3 bases: TGTGCCAGCAGTTACGGGCTAGCGGGAGGATCATACGAGCAGTACTTC.

In its sample, this clonotype was seen a few times. The chain joins TRBV6-4 to TRBJ2-1, with 8 bases identical to TRBD2. This CDR3 contains 15 residues. The V and J ends lost 8 bases and 1 base, in that order; junction bases with no gene match: 7. CDR1 is MRHNA and CDR2 is SNTAGT in the germline V gene. The CDR3, as DNA: TGTGCCAGCTCAGCTGGGACTAGGTCCTACAATGAGCAGTTCTTC. Translation: CASSAGTRSYNEQFF.

This clonotype was counted a few times. V gene TRBV28 combines with J gene TRBJ1-1; D call uncertain. This CDR3 contains 13 residues. From germline, CDR1 is MDHEN and CDR2 SYDVKM. V lost 5 bases and J lost 4, with 11 bases in between. CDR3 protein: CASSPPASTEAFF. DNA of the CDR3: TGTGCCAGCAGTCCTCCGGCAAGCACTGAAGCTTTCTTT.

In its sample, this clonotype was seen many times. V is TRBV11-2 and J is TRBJ1-1; D uncertain. This CDR3 comprises 17 residues. The germline gives CDR1 SGHAT, CDR2 FQNNGV. V dropped 4 bases and J dropped 0 bases, with 18 bases sitting between them. The CDR3 sequence: CASSSIVTQLLNTEAFF. CDR3 nucleotides: TGTGCCAGCAGCTCTATAGTAACCCAACTATTGAACACTGAAGCTTTCTTT.

The V call is TRBV30, the J call TRBJ2-4, with D perhaps matching TRBD2 (6 bases). CDR1 is GTSNPN and CDR2 is SVGIG in the germline V gene (reference sequence). The V end lost 4 bases, the J end lost 12 bases, and 16 bases lay between the germline ends. The CDR3 totals 12 residues. CDR3 protein: CAWTIEGGPQYF. The CDR3 region has the DNA TGTGCCTGGACTATTGAGGGAGGACCTCAGTACTTC. Looking up the rest from reference TRBV30 and TRBJ2-4 gives the full variable domain: SQTIHQWPATLVQPVGSPLSLECTVEGTSNPNLYWYRQAAGRGLQLLFYSVGIGQISSEVPQNLSASRPQDRQFILSSKKLLLSDSGFYLCAWTIEGGPQYFGAGTRLSVL.